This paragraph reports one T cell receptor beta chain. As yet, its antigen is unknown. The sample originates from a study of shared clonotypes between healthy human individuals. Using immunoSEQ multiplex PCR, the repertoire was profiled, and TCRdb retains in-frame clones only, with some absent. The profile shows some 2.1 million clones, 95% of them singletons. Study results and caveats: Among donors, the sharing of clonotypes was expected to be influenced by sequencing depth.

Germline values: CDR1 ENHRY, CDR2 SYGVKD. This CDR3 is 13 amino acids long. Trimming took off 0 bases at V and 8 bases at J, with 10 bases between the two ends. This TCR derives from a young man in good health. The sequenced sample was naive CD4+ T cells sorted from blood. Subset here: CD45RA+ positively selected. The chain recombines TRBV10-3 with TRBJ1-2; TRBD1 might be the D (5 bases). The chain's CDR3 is CAISESQGAGYTF. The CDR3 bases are TGTGCCATCAGTGAGTCTCAAGGGGCAGGCTACACCTTC.